This T cell receptor (beta chain) was identified in a study of blood T cell repertoires in COVID-19. Study at large: COVID-19 samples, acute and convalescent, were from the United States, Italy and Spain. PBMCs, B-cell-depleted T cells, or T cells were the source of the cDNA or gDNA that made up the material.

The V gene end was trimmed by 5 bases and the J gene end by 0 bases; junction bases not matched to a gene: 15. This CDR3 has 18 residues. CDR1 and CDR2 (germline): SNHLY, FYNNEI. Original processing methods: From reference gene primer amplification, estimates of nucleated cell counts were derived. Profiling relied on immunoSEQ multiplex PCR, and the TCRdb table lists in-frame clones only, not all of them. V, J and clone size are those of that table, while D and trimming were read from the DNA. The data hold some 350,000 clones, with 80% to 90% observed a single time. Sequencing was done on a sample of peripheral blood. This clonotype originated in a man younger than 40 with active or convalescent COVID-19. The chain uses TRBV2 and TRBJ1-2, with 7 nucleotides matching TRBD1. The CDR3 bases are TGTGCCAGCAGTCTCGACCCGAGCCGGGACAGCTCTAACTATGGCTACACCTTC. It codes for CASSLDPSRDSSNYGYTF.